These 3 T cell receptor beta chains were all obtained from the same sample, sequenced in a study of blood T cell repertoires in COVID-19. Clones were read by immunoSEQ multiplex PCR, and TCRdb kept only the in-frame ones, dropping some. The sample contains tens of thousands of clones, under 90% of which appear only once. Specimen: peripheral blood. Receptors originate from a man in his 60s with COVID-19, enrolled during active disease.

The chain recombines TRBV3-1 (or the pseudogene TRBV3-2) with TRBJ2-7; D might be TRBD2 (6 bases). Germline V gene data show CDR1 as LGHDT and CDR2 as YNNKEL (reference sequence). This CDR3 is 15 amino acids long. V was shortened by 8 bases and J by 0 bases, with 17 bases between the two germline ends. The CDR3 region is CASATGVTSSYEQYF. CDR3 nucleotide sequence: TGTGCCAGCGCCACGGGGGTCACTAGCTCCTACGAGCAGTACTTC.

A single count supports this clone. The CDR3 coding sequence is TGCGCCAGCAGTGAGGAGACGACTTATAGCAATCAGCCCCAGCATTTT. It encodes CASSEETTYSNQPQHF. The rearrangement uses TRBV10-2 and TRBJ1-5; D is undetermined. Germline CDR1 reads WSHSY; CDR2 reads SAAADI. CDR3 length equals 16 residues. V was cut by 2 bases and J by 0 bases, with 11 bases left in between.

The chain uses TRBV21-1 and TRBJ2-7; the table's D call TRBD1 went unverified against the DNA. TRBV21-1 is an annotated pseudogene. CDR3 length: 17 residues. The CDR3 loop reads CASSKVGQGRSSYEQYF. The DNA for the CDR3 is TGTGCCAGCAGCAAAGTGGGACAGGGGAGGAGCTCCTACGAGCAGTACTTC.